The rows below give T cell receptor beta chains drawn from one sample of a study of cytomegalovirus exposure and HLA in healthy donors. Measured with immunoSEQ multiplex PCR; TCRdb has only the in-frame clones, and not every one. The sample includes 77,000 or so clones, 78% of them seen just once. The sequenced sample consisted of PBMCs. Receptor source: a man aged 35-49 years in good health and CMV-seronegative. Each CDR3 is given with its conserved first and last residue. The order of the fields is J gene, clone size, D gene, V gene, CDR3 DNA, CDR3 protein. The D gene is left open where the match is weak. Clone size is stated in some rows and not others, as once, few, many or a class when expanded.

j_gene: TRBJ1-3; abundance: .; d_gene: .; v_gene: TRBV10-3; CDR3nt: TGTGCCATCAGTGAGTCGTGGGGGCCTGGAAACACCATATATTTT; CDR3aa: CAISESWGPGNTIYF
j_gene: TRBJ2-7; abundance: .; d_gene: TRBD2; v_gene: TRBV7-9; CDR3nt: TGTGCCAGCAGCTTAACTAGCGGCCTGCCCTACGAGCAGTACTTC; CDR3aa: CASSLTSGLPYEQYF
j_gene: TRBJ2-7; abundance: .; d_gene: .; v_gene: TRBV19; CDR3nt: TGTGCCAGTAGTATCAGAGGCCCGGGGATCTACGAGCAGTACTTC; CDR3aa: CASSIRGPGIYEQYF
j_gene: TRBJ2-7; abundance: .; d_gene: .; v_gene: TRBV19; CDR3nt: TGTGCCAGTAGTATTCAGGCAGGGCCCTCCTACGAGCAGTACTTC; CDR3aa: CASSIQAGPSYEQYF
j_gene: TRBJ2-7; abundance: .; d_gene: TRBD2; v_gene: TRBV27; CDR3nt: TGTGCCAGCTCTTACACATCTAGCGGGATTGAGCAGTACTTC; CDR3aa: CASSYTSSGIEQYF
j_gene: TRBJ1-1; abundance: once; d_gene: .; v_gene: TRBV19; CDR3nt: TGTGCCAGTAGTTTATCTCAGGGGAACACTGAAGCTTTCTTT; CDR3aa: CASSLSQGNTEAFF
j_gene: TRBJ2-5; abundance: .; d_gene: .; v_gene: TRBV11-1; CDR3nt: TGTGCCAGCAGCCCCCGGGGGTCTAGCCAAGAGACCCAGTACTTC; CDR3aa: CASSPRGSSQETQYF
j_gene: TRBJ2-5; abundance: once; d_gene: .; v_gene: TRBV6-6; CDR3nt: TGTGCCAGCAGTTACTCGAGTGAGACCCAGTACTTC; CDR3aa: CASSYSSETQYF
j_gene: TRBJ1-2; abundance: .; d_gene: TRBD1; v_gene: TRBV18; CDR3nt: TGTGCCAGCTCACCAGAGACAGGGTCGATCTATGGCTACACCTTC; CDR3aa: CASSPETGSIYGYTF
j_gene: TRBJ2-7; abundance: .; d_gene: TRBD1; v_gene: TRBV6-1; CDR3nt: TGTGCCATCCCGGACAGGGGAGGCGACGAGCAGTACTTC; CDR3aa: CAIPDRGGDEQYF
j_gene: TRBJ2-1; abundance: once; d_gene: .; v_gene: TRBV7-9; CDR3nt: TGTGCCAGCAGCGTGACTCAGCGGGAGCAGTTCTTC; CDR3aa: CASSVTQREQFF
j_gene: TRBJ2-2; abundance: .; d_gene: .; v_gene: TRBV7-9; CDR3nt: TGTGCCAGCAGCCTACAGGGTATCACCGGGGAGCTGTTTTTT; CDR3aa: CASSLQGITGELFF
j_gene: TRBJ1-2; abundance: .; d_gene: TRBD1; v_gene: TRBV12-5; CDR3nt: TGTGCTAGTGGTTTGGACAGGGGTTGGAGTGGCTACACCTTC; CDR3aa: CASGLDRGWSGYTF
j_gene: TRBJ1-5; abundance: .; d_gene: .; v_gene: TRBV19; CDR3nt: TGTGCCAGTAGTATACGAACAGGGACCCAGCCCCAGCATTTT; CDR3aa: CASSIRTGTQPQHF
j_gene: TRBJ1-1; abundance: .; d_gene: .; v_gene: TRBV11-2; CDR3nt: TGTGCCAGCAGCTGGTCTAGGGGGACCTTGAACACTGAAGCTTTCTTT; CDR3aa: CASSWSRGTLNTEAFF
j_gene: TRBJ2-7; abundance: .; d_gene: TRBD1; v_gene: TRBV2; CDR3nt: TGTGCCAGCAGTTTACGGGACAGGCCTTCCGAGCAGTACTTC; CDR3aa: CASSLRDRPSEQYF
j_gene: TRBJ1-2; abundance: .; d_gene: TRBD1; v_gene: TRBV28; CDR3nt: TGTGCCAGCAGCGGGACAGCTATAAACTATGGCTACACCTTC; CDR3aa: CASSGTAINYGYTF
j_gene: TRBJ1-2; abundance: once; d_gene: .; v_gene: TRBV7-9; CDR3nt: TGTGCCAGCAGCTTAGCGTCCCCAAACTATGGCTACACCTTC; CDR3aa: CASSLASPNYGYTF
j_gene: TRBJ1-2; abundance: .; d_gene: TRBD1; v_gene: TRBV5-5; CDR3nt: TGTGCCAGCAGCTTTTACGGGACAGGGGCTAACTATGGCTACACCTTC; CDR3aa: CASSFYGTGANYGYTF
j_gene: TRBJ2-1; abundance: .; d_gene: TRBD2; v_gene: TRBV6-1; CDR3nt: TGTGCCAGCAGAGGACTAGCGGAATTAAATGAGCAGTTCTTC; CDR3aa: CASRGLAELNEQFF
j_gene: TRBJ2-7; abundance: once; d_gene: TRBD1; v_gene: TRBV5-4; CDR3nt: TGTGCCAGCAGCCTATTACAGGGGGCCAAGGCCTACGAGCAGTACTTC; CDR3aa: CASSLLQGAKAYEQYF
j_gene: TRBJ2-2; abundance: .; d_gene: TRBD2; v_gene: TRBV29-1; CDR3nt: TGCAGCCCAATTCCGGGACTAGCTGTGACCGGGGAGCTGTTTTTT; CDR3aa: CSPIPGLAVTGELFF
j_gene: TRBJ2-3; abundance: .; d_gene: TRBD2; v_gene: TRBV2; CDR3nt: TGTGCCAGCAGTGAAATCGGCGGGAGGACAGATACGCAGTATTTT; CDR3aa: CASSEIGGRTDTQYF
j_gene: TRBJ2-1; abundance: .; d_gene: .; v_gene: TRBV9; CDR3nt: TGTGCCAGCAGCGTAGAGGGTAGGGGCAATGAGCAGTTCTTC; CDR3aa: CASSVEGRGNEQFF
j_gene: TRBJ2-2; abundance: .; d_gene: TRBD2; v_gene: TRBV7-6; CDR3nt: TGTGCCAGCAGCTTAGGGGCAGCGGGAACCTCGTACACCGGGGAGCTGTTTTTT; CDR3aa: CASSLGAAGTSYTGELFF
j_gene: TRBJ2-3; abundance: .; d_gene: TRBD2; v_gene: TRBV29-1; CDR3nt: TGCAGCGTTGATCTAGCGGTCACAGATACGCAGTATTTT; CDR3aa: CSVDLAVTDTQYF